This TCR beta chain was recovered during a study of beta chain features in type 1 diabetes. Points from the study as a whole: Equally in patients and controls, shorter templates might have been favored by PCR.

The sequenced template was cDNA made from the entire isolated RNA. The assay was immunoSEQ multiplex PCR, and TCRdb's table has in-frame clones only and misses some. The sample includes about 250,000 clones, 11% to 15% seen only once; the top ten take more than 0.025%. This clone was seen more than once but under ten times. What it binds is not known. Germline trimming cut 5 bases from V and 4 bases from J; bases unmatched to any gene: 11. This CDR3 has 17 residues. Germline V gene lookup returns CDR1 SGHAT and CDR2 FQNNGV. This chain joins TRBV11-2 and TRBJ2-3; 11 positions match TRBD2. The source is a middle-aged woman in good health. Material for sequencing was naive CD4+ T cells from blood. DNA of the CDR3: TGTGCCAGCAGCCAGAAGGCTAGCGGGGGGAAGGCAGATACGCAGTATTTT. It specifies CASSQKASGGKADTQYF.